This record concerns one T cell receptor (beta chain) sequence. Its antigen is undetermined. The sample originates from a study of monozygotic twins with inflammatory bowel disease. Findings and limits, study-wide: Distinction of different T cell subtypes was not possible. Especially where disease activity was present, IBD patients had fewer clonotypes in common with others than healthy twins did.

CDR1 SGHTA and CDR2 FQGNSA come from the germline V gene. The CDR3 loop spans 16 amino acids. Blood was drawn once per donor, and each sample measured about 2.3 ml. Per TCR library, around 3,600 ng of total RNA was used. TCRdb reprocessed the 5' RACE reads, keeping one entry per CDR3 protein, no DNA. This sample's clone table lists about 380,000 distinct CDR3 sequences. The J gene is TRBJ2-1, the V gene TRBV7-2; the TRBD2 assignment by TCRdb is unverifiable without DNA. The source material was blood. This clonotype was sampled from a human donor with ulcerative colitis or Crohn's disease, or a healthy co-twin of an affected twin (not recorded which). The CDR3 reads CASSARLAVRHNEQFF. Full variable domain (missing parts from reference TRBV7-2 and TRBJ2-1): GAGVSQSPSNKVTEKGKDVELRCDPISGHTALYWYRQSLGQGLEFLIYFQGNSAPDKSGLPSDRFSAERTGGSVSTLTIQRTQQEDSAVYLCASSARLAVRHNEQFFGPGTRLTVL.